One TCR beta chain is described in this entry. Its antigen is as yet unknown. This sample is part of a study of PD-L1 blockade in urothelial cancer. Overall study context: From about 2014, patients received atezolizumab, given as 1,200 mg intravenously every 3 weeks.

The CDR3 contains 14 residues. V lost 4 bases, J lost 0 bases, and 10 bases lay in between. Germline lookup yields CDR1 SGHTA and CDR2 FQGNSA. The assay was immunoSEQ multiplex PCR, and TCRdb's table has in-frame clones only and misses some. The table shows more than 65,000 clones, with around 90% occurring only once. Broader study findings: At the 3-week point, tumor-associated blood clones expanded more in durable-benefit patients.

This sample comprised PBMCs, obtained around atezolizumab (anti-PD-L1) treatment. The clonotype was recovered from a woman in her seventies with urothelial cancer. This chain uses TRBV7-2 with TRBJ2-7; perhaps TRBD1 as D (5 bases). The CDR3 reads CASSSRVRSYEQYF. CDR3 in DNA: TGTGCCAGCAGCTCCAGGGTCCGCTCCTACGAGCAGTACTTC.